This T cell receptor beta chain was recorded in a study of human T cells and chemical hapten exposure. Using its own MiXCR run on the 5' RACE reads, TCRdb lists one record per CDR3 protein. Among approximately 110,000 distinct CDR3 sequences listed, 15% to 20% were seen once. Extraction yielded total RNA from whole blood (unfractionated). With 5 bases removed from V and 2 bases from J, the gap between germline ends came to 13 bases. The V gene's germline CDR1 is SEHNR and CDR2 FQNEAQ (reference sequence). The CDR3 covers 14 residues. The clonotype originates from a human donor in good health. The genes are TRBV7-9 and TRBJ2-7; D perhaps matches TRBD1 (6 bases). The CDR3 sequence: CASSVRDIAYEQYF. Here the CDR3 DNA reads TGTGCCAGCAGCGTCCGGGACATTGCCTACGAGCAGTACTTC. The variable domain in full, completed from reference TRBV7-9 and TRBJ2-7, reads DTGVSQNPRHKITKRGQNVTFRCDPISEHNRLYWYRQTLGQGPEFLTYFQNEAQLEKSRLLSDRFSAERPKGSFSTLEIQRTEQGDSAMYLCASSVRDIAYEQYFGPGTRLTVT.